These 17 T cell receptor beta chains originate from one sample sequenced in a study of control samples from healthy donors and cancer patients. Repertoires were generated with immunoSEQ multiplex PCR, while TCRdb's copy carries only in-frame clones and drops some. Among about 140,000 clones listed, approximately 91% were seen once. Sequencing was done on a sample of blood. These receptors were obtained from a woman in her 30s in good health.

The J gene is TRBJ2-2, the V gene TRBV5-5; D unresolved. Germline V gene lookup returns CDR1 SGHKS and CDR2 YYEKEE (reference sequence). Deletions cut 4 bases from V and 3 bases from J, with 10 bases between. This CDR3 has 14 residues. The CDR3 nucleotides read TGTGCCAGCAGCCTCCAGTTGGACACCGGGGAGCTGTTTTTT. It is translated as CASSLQLDTGELFF.

The chain links TRBV7-9 to TRBJ1-1; D unclear. The V gene lost 0 bases and the J gene lost 5 bases, with 10 bases spanning the gap. The CDR3 runs to 14 residues. Germline CDR1 SEHNR, CDR2 FQNEAQ (reference sequence). CDR3 sequence: CASSLALIPTEAFF. The CDR3 DNA reads TGTGCCAGCAGCTTAGCGCTGATACCTACTGAAGCTTTCTTT.

This chain connects TRBV3-1 (or the pseudogene TRBV3-2) to TRBJ1-4; 12 bases agree with TRBD1. Germline V gene data show CDR1 as LGHDT and CDR2 as YNNKEL (reference sequence). Trimming cost V 2 bases and J 8 bases; bases outside gene matches: 6. CDR3 length: 16 residues. The CDR3 spells CASSQPGQGAREKLFF. The CDR3 region has the DNA TGTGCCAGCAGCCAACCGGGACAGGGGGCGAGGGAAAAACTGTTTTTT.

The rearrangement uses TRBV28 and TRBJ2-5, with D tentatively TRBD2 (5 bases). CDR1 and CDR2 from the germline V gene are MDHEN and SYDVKM. V lost 3 bases and J 5 bases, leaving 16 bases between the germline ends. This CDR3 has 15 amino acids. CDR3 nucleotides: TGTGCCAGCAGTTTCCAAAGGACTCAAAAGGAGACCCAGTACTTC. Amino acids: CASSFQRTQKETQYF. The complete variable domain, with remaining parts taken from reference TRBV28 and TRBJ2-5, reads DVKVTQSSRYLVKRTGEKVFLECVQDMDHENMFWYRQDPGLGLRLIYFSYDVKMKEKGDIPEGYSVSREKKERFSLILESASTNQTSMYLCASSFQRTQKETQYFGPGTRLLVL.

As DNA, the CDR3 is TGTGCCAGCACTCAGGGGGGAAGGGCTGAAGCTTTCTTT. Its protein is CASTQGGRAEAFF. V usage is TRBV6-5 and J usage is TRBJ1-1; TRBD1 agrees at 7 bases. Germline V gene data show CDR1 as MNHEY and CDR2 as SVGAGI. V was clipped by 7 bases and J by 6 bases; unmatched bases: 8. The CDR3 has 13 residues.

This chain's CDR3 is CASSEPGRSNEKLFF. CDR3 nucleotides: TGTGCCAGCAGTGAACCGGGACGGTCTAATGAAAAACTGTTTTTT. This chain links TRBV6-1 with TRBJ1-4, with D possibly TRBD1 on 5 matching bases. Germline V lookup: CDR1 MNHNS, CDR2 SASEGT. This CDR3 is built from 15 residues. Trimming pared 2 bases from V and 3 bases from J, leaving 10 bases between.

The CDR3 DNA reads as TGTGCCAGCAGTTACTCGGTAAGACGCACTGAAGCTTTCTTT. Its protein product is CASSYSVRRTEAFF. The chain couples TRBV6-5 to TRBJ1-1; D is undetermined. The CDR3 consists of 14 residues. Germline CDR1 MNHEY, CDR2 SVGAGI. The ends were cut back, 0 bases at V and 4 bases at J, with 9 bases in the middle.

The chain combines TRBV19 with TRBJ1-2; D is ambiguous. Germline V lookup: CDR1 LNHDA, CDR2 SQIVND (reference sequence). The CDR3 sequence is 12 residues long. Deletions cut 7 bases from V and 2 bases from J, with 8 bases between. CDR3 sequence (DNA): TGTGCCAGTACGCCGGCAAACTATGGCTACACCTTC. It encodes CASTPANYGYTF.

The rearrangement joins TRBV11-2 to TRBJ2-3; the D is unclear. V was clipped by 5 bases and J by 6 bases, with 9 bases between them. Germline V lookup: CDR1 SGHAT, CDR2 FQNNGV. There are 12 residues in the CDR3. The CDR3 region has the DNA TGTGCCAGCAGCGAGACGGCGGATACGCAGTATTTT. Its translation: CASSETADTQYF.

The V call is TRBV11-2, the J call TRBJ1-4; D gene unclear. V shed 7 bases and J shed 5 bases, with 11 bases lying between them. This CDR3 has 13 amino acids. CDR1 and CDR2 from the germline V gene are SGHAT and FQNNGV. CDR3 in amino acids: CASTIRANEKLFF. The DNA for the CDR3 is TGTGCCAGCACAATCCGGGCAAATGAAAAACTGTTTTTT.

This clone was detected once. The V gene is TRBV3-1 (or the pseudogene TRBV3-2), the J gene TRBJ2-2, with D hard to call. Germline V gene data show CDR1 as LGHDT and CDR2 as YNNKEL (reference sequence). The CDR3 extends over 13 amino acids. V dropped 0 bases and J dropped 2 bases, with 1 base sitting between them. The CDR3 DNA sequence: TGTGCCAGCAGCCAAGATAACACCGGGGAGCTGTTTTTT. It encodes CASSQDNTGELFF.

This rearrangement joins TRBV7-2 to TRBJ2-7; D possibly corresponds to TRBD2 (6 bases). This CDR3 is 14 amino acids long. V gave up 4 bases and J gave up 1 base, with 11 bases separating them. Germline CDR1 and CDR2: SGHTA and FQGNSA. The CDR3 protein is CASSSLAGSYEQYF. The CDR3 nucleotides read TGTGCCAGCAGCTCCCTTGCGGGATCCTACGAGCAGTACTTC.

The chain joins TRBV5-1 to TRBJ2-2; 8 bases are shared with TRBD2. The CDR3 spans 17 residues. The V gene end was trimmed by 2 bases and the J gene end by 2 bases; junction bases not matched to a gene: 8. Germline CDR1 and CDR2: SGHRS and YFSETQ. The CDR3 coding sequence is TGCGCCAGCAGCTTTTCCAGCGGGAGTACTAACACCGGGGAGCTGTTTTTT. It yields the protein CASSFSSGSTNTGELFF.

This clone has just one count. The chain carries TRBV5-1 and TRBJ1-1; no definite D call. Trimming shortened V by 1 base and J by 5 bases, and 9 bases separated the two germline ends. Germline lookup yields CDR1 SGHRS and CDR2 YFSETQ. This CDR3 region has 13 residues. CDR3 sequence reads: CASSLWAATEAFF. The CDR3 DNA reads TGCGCCAGCAGCTTGTGGGCAGCTACTGAAGCTTTCTTT. Filled out from reference TRBV5-1 and TRBJ1-1, the complete variable domain reads KAGVTQTPRYLIKTRGQQVTLSCSPISGHRSVSWYQQTPGQGLQFLFEYFSETQRNKGNFPGRFSGRQFSNSRSEMNVSTLELGDSALYLCASSLWAATEAFFGQGTRLTVV.

The chain employs TRBV29-1 and TRBJ2-4; no clear D. Looked up from germline, CDR1 is SQVTM and CDR2 is ANQGSEA. This CDR3 spans 10 amino acids. V was trimmed by 4 bases and J by 8 bases, leaving 6 bases between them. The CDR3 reads CSVGHDIQYF. The CDR3 DNA reads as TGCAGCGTTGGTCATGACATTCAGTACTTC.

This chain links TRBV7-3 with TRBJ1-1; 8 nucleotides line up with TRBD1. Germline assignment: CDR1 SGHTA and CDR2 FQGTGA. With V trimmed by 5 bases and J by 1 base, 0 bases remained unmatched. This CDR3 has 13 residues. This CDR3 is CASSGQGNTEAFF. The CDR3, as DNA: TGTGCCAGCAGCGGACAGGGGAACACTGAAGCTTTCTTT.

The V and J genes are TRBV7-9 and TRBJ1-5, with TRBD1 identical over 8 bases. The V gene end was trimmed by 0 bases and the J gene end by 7 bases; junction bases not matched to a gene: 8. The CDR3 spans 16 residues. Germline V lookup: CDR1 SEHNR, CDR2 FQNEAQ (reference sequence). Written as DNA, the CDR3 is TGTGCCAGCAGCTTAGCCACTGGACAGGGCGGCCAGCCCCAGCATTTT. Amino acids: CASSLATGQGGQPQHF.